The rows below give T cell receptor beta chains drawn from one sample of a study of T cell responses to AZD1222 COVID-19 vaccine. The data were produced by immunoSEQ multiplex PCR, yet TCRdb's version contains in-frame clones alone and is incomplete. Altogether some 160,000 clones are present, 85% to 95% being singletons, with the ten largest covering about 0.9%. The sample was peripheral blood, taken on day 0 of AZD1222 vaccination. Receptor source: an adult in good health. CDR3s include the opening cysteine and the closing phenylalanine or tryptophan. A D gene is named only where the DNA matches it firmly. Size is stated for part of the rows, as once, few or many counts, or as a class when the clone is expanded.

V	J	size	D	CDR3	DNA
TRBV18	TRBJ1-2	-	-	CASSQGEAGANYGYTF	TGTGCCAGCTCCCAGGGAGAAGCGGGGGCTAACTATGGCTACACCTTC
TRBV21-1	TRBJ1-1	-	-	CARTTGMNTEAFF	TGTGCCAGAACGACAGGGATGAACACTGAAGCTTTCTTT
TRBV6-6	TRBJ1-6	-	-	CASSWGGKGSPLHF	TGTGCCAGCAGCTGGGGGGGGAAGGGTTCACCCCTCCACTTT
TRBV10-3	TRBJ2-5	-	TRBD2	CAISESAGRETQYF	TGTGCCATCAGTGAGTCAGCGGGGCGGGAGACCCAGTACTTC
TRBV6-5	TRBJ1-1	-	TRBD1	CASSPGTARNTEAFF	TGTGCCAGCAGTCCCGGGACAGCCAGGAACACTGAAGCTTTCTTT
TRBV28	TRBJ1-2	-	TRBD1	CASNLQGAGYTF	TGTGCCAGCAACTTACAGGGGGCTGGCTACACCTTC
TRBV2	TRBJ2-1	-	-	CASGDNYNEQFF	TGTGCCAGCGGGGACAACTACAATGAGCAGTTCTTC
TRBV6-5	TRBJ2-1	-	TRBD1	CASSGQGVVYNEQFF	TGTGCCAGCAGCGGACAGGGCGTTGTTTACAATGAGCAGTTCTTC
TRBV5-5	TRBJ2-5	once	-	CASSLVEGVVFETQYF	TGTGCCAGCAGCTTGGTGGAGGGGGTAGTTTTTGAGACCCAGTACTTC
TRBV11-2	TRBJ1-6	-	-	CASSLPRLSNSPLHF	TGTGCCAGCAGCTTACCCCGCCTCAGCAATTCACCCCTCCACTTT
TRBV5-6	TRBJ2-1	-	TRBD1	CASSLEGTGGRQFF	TGTGCCAGCAGCTTGGAAGGGACAGGGGGTCGGCAGTTCTTC
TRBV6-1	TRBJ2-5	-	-	CASSEGGAEETQYF	TGTGCCAGCAGTGAAGGGGGGGCGGAAGAGACCCAGTACTTC
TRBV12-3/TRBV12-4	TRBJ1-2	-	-	CASSLGPRDGYTF	TGTGCCAGCAGTTTAGGCCCCAGAGATGGCTACACCTTC
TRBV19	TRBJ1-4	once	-	CASSLLLYSATNEKLFF	TGTGCCAGTAGTCTCCTTCTTTACAGCGCAACTAATGAAAAACTGTTTTTT
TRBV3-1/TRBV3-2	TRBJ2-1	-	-	CASSPSTRSSYNEQFF	TGTGCCAGCAGCCCTTCGACTCGAAGCTCCTACAATGAGCAGTTCTTC
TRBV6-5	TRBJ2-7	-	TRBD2	CASSYSGGAGVSEQYF	TGTGCCAGCAGTTACTCCGGGGGGGCAGGGGTGTCCGAGCAGTACTTC
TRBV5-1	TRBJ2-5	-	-	CASSVDVEETQYF	TGCGCCAGCAGCGTCGACGTCGAAGAGACCCAGTACTTC
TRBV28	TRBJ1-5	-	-	CASNLGVQPQHF	TGTGCCAGCAACCTGGGAGTTCAGCCCCAGCATTTT
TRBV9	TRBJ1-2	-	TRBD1	CASSVVEDRSTYGYTF	TGTGCCAGCAGCGTAGTGGAGGACAGGTCTACGTATGGCTACACCTTC
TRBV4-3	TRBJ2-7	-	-	CASSPGANSYEQYF	TGCGCCAGCAGCCCGGGGGCCAACTCCTACGAGCAGTACTTC
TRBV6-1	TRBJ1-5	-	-	CASSEFGITSNQPQHF	TGTGCCAGCAGTGAATTTGGCATAACTAGCAATCAGCCCCAGCATTTT
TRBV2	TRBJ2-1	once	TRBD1	CASRAGRQGYNEQFF	TGTGCCAGCAGGGCCGGTCGACAGGGTTACAATGAGCAGTTCTTC
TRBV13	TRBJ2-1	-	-	CASSLKVQVFLHNEQFF	TGTGCCAGCAGCTTAAAGGTGCAGGTATTCCTTCACAATGAGCAGTTCTTC
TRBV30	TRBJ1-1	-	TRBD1	CAWGTGGFASEAFF	TGTGCCTGGGGGACAGGGGGCTTTGCGAGCGAAGCTTTCTTT
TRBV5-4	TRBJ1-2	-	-	CASSLYGVGYGYTF	TGTGCCAGCAGCTTGTATGGGGTAGGCTATGGCTACACCTTC
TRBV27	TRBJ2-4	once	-	CAAGRGQYIQYF	TGTGCCGCAGGGCGGGGTCAATACATTCAGTACTTC
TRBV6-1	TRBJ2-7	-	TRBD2	CASSEGWTSGGSEQYF	TGTGCCAGCAGTGAAGGGTGGACTAGCGGGGGCTCCGAGCAGTACTTC